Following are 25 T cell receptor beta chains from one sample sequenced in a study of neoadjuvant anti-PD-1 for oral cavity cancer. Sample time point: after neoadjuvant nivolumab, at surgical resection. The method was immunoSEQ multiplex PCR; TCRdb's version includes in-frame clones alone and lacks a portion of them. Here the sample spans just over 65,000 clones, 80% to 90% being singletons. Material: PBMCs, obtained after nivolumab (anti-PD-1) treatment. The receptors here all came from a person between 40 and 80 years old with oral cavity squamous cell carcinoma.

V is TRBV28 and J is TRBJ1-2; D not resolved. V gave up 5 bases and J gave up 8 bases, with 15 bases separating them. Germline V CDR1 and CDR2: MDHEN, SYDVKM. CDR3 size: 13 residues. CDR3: CASSRLNSWGYTF. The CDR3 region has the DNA TGTGCCAGCAGTCGACTGAACAGTTGGGGCTACACCTTC.

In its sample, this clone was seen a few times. In nucleotides, the CDR3 is TGCGCCAGCAGCTTCGGGAGTAGGGGGACGAACACCGGGGAGCTGTTTTTT. It yields the protein CASSFGSRGTNTGELFF. This sequence joins TRBV5-1 and TRBJ2-2; D tentatively fits TRBD1 or TRBD2 (6 bases each). Germline values: CDR1 SGHRS, CDR2 YFSETQ. The CDR3 is 17 amino acids. V lost 2 bases and J 0 bases, leaving 14 bases between the germline ends.

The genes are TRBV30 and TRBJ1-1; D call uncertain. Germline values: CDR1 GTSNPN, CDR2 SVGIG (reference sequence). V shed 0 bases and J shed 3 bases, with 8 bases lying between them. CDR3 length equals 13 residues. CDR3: CAWSVQIYTEAFF. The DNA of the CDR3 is TGTGCCTGGAGTGTACAGATATACACTGAAGCTTTCTTT.

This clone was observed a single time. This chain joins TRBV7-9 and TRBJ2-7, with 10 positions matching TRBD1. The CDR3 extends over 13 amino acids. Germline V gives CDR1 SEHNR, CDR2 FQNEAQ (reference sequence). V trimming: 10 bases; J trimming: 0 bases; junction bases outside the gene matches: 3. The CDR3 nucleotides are TGTGCCACCGGGACAGGGGTCTCCTACGAGCAGTACTTC. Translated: CATGTGVSYEQYF.

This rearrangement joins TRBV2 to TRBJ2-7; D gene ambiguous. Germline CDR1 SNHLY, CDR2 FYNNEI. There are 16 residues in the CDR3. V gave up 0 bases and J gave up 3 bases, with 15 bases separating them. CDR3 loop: CASSEALNPAFYEQYF. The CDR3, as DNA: TGTGCCAGCAGTGAAGCCCTCAATCCGGCCTTCTACGAGCAGTACTTC.

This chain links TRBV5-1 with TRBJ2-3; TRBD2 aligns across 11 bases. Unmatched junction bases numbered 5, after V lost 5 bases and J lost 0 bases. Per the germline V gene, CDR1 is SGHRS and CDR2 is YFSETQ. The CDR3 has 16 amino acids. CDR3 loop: CASRTGTSGSTDTQYF. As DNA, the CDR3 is TGCGCCAGCAGGACCGGGACTAGCGGTAGCACAGATACGCAGTATTTT.

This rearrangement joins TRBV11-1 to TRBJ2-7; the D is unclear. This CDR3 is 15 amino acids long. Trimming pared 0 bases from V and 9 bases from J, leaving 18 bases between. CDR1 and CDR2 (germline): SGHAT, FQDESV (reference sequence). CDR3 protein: CASSLAVNGPTRQYF. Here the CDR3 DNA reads TGTGCCAGCAGCTTAGCGGTGAACGGACCTACGAGGCAGTACTTC.

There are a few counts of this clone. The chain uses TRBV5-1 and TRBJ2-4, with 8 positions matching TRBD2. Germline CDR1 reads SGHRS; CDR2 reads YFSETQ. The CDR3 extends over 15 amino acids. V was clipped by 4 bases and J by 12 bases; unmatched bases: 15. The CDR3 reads CASSRTSGDAGGQYF. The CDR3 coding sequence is TGCGCCAGCAGCCGCACTAGCGGAGACGCCGGAGGTCAGTACTTC.

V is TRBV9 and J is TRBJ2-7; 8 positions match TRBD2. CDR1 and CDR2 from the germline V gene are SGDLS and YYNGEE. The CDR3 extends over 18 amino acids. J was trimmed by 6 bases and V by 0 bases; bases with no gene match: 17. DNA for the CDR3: TGTGCCAGCAGCGTAGGAGGTAGCGGGACCGCCCCTTACCGCGAGCAGTACTTC. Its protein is CASSVGGSGTAPYREQYF.

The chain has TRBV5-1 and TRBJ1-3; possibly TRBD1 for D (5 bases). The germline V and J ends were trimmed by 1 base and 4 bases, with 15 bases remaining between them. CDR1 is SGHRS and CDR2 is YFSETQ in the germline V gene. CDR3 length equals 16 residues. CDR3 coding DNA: TGCGCCAGCAGCTTGACGGGGGGTTTGGGCGGAAACACCATATATTTT. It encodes CASSLTGGLGGNTIYF.

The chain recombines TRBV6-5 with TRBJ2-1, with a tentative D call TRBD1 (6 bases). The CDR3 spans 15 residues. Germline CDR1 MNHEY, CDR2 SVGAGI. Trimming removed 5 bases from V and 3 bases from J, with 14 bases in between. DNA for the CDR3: TGTGCCAGCAGTAAACAGGGTTCGGGCTACAATGAGCAGTTCTTC. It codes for CASSKQGSGYNEQFF.

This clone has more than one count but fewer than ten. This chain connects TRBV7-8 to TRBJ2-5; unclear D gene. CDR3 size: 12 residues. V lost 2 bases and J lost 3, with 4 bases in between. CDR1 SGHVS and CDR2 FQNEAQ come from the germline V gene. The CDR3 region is CASSLLEETQYF. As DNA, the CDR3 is TGTGCCAGCAGCTTACTGGAAGAGACCCAGTACTTC.

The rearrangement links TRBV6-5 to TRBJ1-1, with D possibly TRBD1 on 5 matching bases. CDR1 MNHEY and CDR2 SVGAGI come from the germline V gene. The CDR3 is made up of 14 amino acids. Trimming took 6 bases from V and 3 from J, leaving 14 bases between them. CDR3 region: CASREPQGYTEAFF. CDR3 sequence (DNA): TGTGCCAGCAGGGAACCTCAGGGATACACTGAAGCTTTCTTT.

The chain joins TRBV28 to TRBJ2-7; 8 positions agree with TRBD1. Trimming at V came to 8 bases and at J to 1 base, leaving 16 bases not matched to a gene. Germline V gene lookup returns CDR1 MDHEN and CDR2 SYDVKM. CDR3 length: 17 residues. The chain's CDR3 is CASLHTGGGIGSYEQYF. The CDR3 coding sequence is TGTGCCAGCCTTCATACAGGGGGAGGAATCGGGTCCTACGAGCAGTACTTC.

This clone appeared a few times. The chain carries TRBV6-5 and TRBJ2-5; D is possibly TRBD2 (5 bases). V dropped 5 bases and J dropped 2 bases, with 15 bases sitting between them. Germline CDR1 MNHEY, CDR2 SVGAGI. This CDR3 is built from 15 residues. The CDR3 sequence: CASSNYRGSQETQYF. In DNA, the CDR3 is TGTGCCAGCAGTAATTACCGGGGATCACAAGAGACCCAGTACTTC.

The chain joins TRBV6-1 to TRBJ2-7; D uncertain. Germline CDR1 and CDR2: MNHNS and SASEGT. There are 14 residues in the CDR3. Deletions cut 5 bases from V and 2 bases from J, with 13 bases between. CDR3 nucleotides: TGTGCCAGCAGTCGGACGGCGGAACCCTACGAGCAGTACTTC. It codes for CASSRTAEPYEQYF.

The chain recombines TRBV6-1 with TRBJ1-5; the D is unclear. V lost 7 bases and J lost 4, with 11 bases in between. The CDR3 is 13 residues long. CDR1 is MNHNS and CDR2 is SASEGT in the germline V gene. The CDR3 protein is CASTESVNQPQHF. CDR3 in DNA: TGTGCCAGCACCGAGTCGGTTAATCAGCCCCAGCATTTT.

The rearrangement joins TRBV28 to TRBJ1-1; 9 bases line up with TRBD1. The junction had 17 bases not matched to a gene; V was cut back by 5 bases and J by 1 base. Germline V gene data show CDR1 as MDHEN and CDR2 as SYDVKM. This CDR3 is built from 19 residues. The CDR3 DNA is TGTGCCAGCAGTCCAATCTCCGGGACAGGGTTGGGGCGGAACACTGAAGCTTTCTTT. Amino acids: CASSPISGTGLGRNTEAFF. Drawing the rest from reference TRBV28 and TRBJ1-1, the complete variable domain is DVKVTQSSRYLVKRTGEKVFLECVQDMDHENMFWYRQDPGLGLRLIYFSYDVKMKEKGDIPEGYSVSREKKERFSLILESASTNQTSMYLCASSPISGTGLGRNTEAFFGQGTRLTVV.

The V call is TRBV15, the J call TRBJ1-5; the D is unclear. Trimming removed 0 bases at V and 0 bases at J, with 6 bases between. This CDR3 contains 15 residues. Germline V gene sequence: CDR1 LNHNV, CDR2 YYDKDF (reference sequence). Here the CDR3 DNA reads TGTGCCACCAGCAGAGAAGGCACTAGCAATCAGCCCCAGCATTTT. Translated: CATSREGTSNQPQHF.

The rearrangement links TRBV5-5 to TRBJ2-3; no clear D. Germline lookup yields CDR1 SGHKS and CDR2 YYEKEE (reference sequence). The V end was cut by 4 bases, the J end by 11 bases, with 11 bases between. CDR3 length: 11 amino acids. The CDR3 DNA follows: TGTGCCAGCAGCCTAAACAGCAAGCAGTATTTT. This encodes CASSLNSKQYF.

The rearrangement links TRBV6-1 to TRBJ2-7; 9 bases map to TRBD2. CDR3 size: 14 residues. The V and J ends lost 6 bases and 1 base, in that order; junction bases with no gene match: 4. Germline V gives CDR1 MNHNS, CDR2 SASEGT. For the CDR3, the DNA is TGTGCCAGCAGGGCTAGCGGGACTTCCTACGAGCAGTACTTC. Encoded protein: CASRASGTSYEQYF.

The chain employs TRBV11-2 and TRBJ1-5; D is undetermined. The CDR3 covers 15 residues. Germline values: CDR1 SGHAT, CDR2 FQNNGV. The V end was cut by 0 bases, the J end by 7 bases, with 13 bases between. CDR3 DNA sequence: TGTGCCAGCAGCTTAGATCATACGGGCCGGCAGCCCCAGCATTTT. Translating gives CASSLDHTGRQPQHF.

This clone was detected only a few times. The CDR3, as DNA: TGTGCCAGTAGTATGACAGGACATTACGAGCAGTACTTC. This codes for CASSMTGHYEQYF. This rearrangement joins TRBV19 to TRBJ2-7; TRBD1 is a possible D gene (6 bases). Trimming left V 3 bases short and J 4 bases short, with 10 bases between. The CDR3 extends over 13 amino acids. Germline V gene lookup returns CDR1 LNHDA and CDR2 SQIVND (reference sequence).

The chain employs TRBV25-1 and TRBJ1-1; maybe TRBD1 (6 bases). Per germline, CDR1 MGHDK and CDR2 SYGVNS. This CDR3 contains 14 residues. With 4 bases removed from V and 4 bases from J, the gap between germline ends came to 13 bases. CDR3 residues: CASSVSLRGTEAFF. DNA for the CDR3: TGTGCCAGCAGTGTCTCACTCAGGGGCACTGAAGCTTTCTTT.

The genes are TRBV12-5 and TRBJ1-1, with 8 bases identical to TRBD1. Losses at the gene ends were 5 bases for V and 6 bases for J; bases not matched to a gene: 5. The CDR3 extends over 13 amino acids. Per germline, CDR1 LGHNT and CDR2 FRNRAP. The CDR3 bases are TGTGCTAGTGGTGGTCAGGGGGCCCCTGAAGCTTTCTTT. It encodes CASGGQGAPEAFF.